This T cell receptor beta chain stems from a study of T cells after yellow fever vaccination. Findings and limits, study-wide: There were almost no vaccine-responding clonotypes detectable in the sorted memory subsets on day 0. FACS-sorted repertoires could harbor abundant contaminating bulk-population clonotypes. Once the booster was given, most primary-vaccination clones reappeared, at 95% to 97% for CD4 and more than 85% for CD8.

Generation of TCR cDNA used 5'RACE template switching (which added a universal primer site and UMIs). TCRdb re-called the 5' RACE reads through MiXCR, storing one row per CDR3 protein. The sample yields 15,000 or so distinct CDR3 sequences, 7.3% seen once. Sample share makes this clonotype medium-sized. Germline assignment: CDR1 KGHSH and CDR2 LQKENI. The CDR3 spans 15 residues. Trimming took 5 bases from V and 0 from J, leaving 12 bases between them. The chain employs TRBV18 and TRBJ2-3; D is undetermined. Here the sequenced sample was PBMCs, either bulk or a sorted T-cell subset (CD4+, CD8+, memory, or dextramer-sorted; not recorded which), taken on the day of the yellow fever booster vaccination. The receptor was isolated from a man younger than 30 who received the YFV17D yellow fever vaccine. CDR3 nucleotides: TGTGCCAGCTCAAGCAGAGGACCTAGCACAGATACGCAGTATTTT. This gives the protein CASSSRGPSTDTQYF.